This TCR delta chain was observed in a study of gamma-delta chains in newborns, infants, children. Study overall: Microbial exposure reportedly drives polyclonal innate γδ T cell expansion after birth.

This CDR3 spans 16 amino acids. The germline V gene has CDR1 GEAIGNYY and CDR2 EKD. With 1 base clipped from V and 3 bases from J, the junction kept 7 bases outside the gene matches. By share, this clone counts as large. The same CDR3 can be traced to other DNA sequences in this sample. TCRdb re-called clones from the reads using CATT. The sample records 2,000 to 3,000 delta-chain clones, approximately 1% being singletons. Sequences were obtained from blood. This receptor was obtained from a child who was a newborn, infant or young child, either healthy, febrile or measles-vaccinated (not recorded which). This chain uses TRDV2 with TRDJ2; 7 nucleotides line up with TRDD3. CDR3 in DNA: TGTGCCTGTGACACACTCTGGGGGCCACTGACAGCACAACTCTTCTTT. Translated: CACDTLWGPLTAQLFF.